This TCR beta chain was documented in a study of T cells in women clearing cervical HPV infection. Study at large: Blood came at first lesion visit for cases, post-clearance for controls.

A note on this clone: The read halts 3 residues ahead of the CDR3 end, with the missing end drawn from the germline J gene.

Germline assignment: CDR1 SGHDT and CDR2 YYEEEE. Trimming removed 4 bases from V and 0 bases from J; junction bases left unmatched: 4. CDR3 length: 15 amino acids. The method was immunoSEQ multiplex PCR; TCRdb's version includes in-frame clones alone and lacks a portion of them. The repertoire table contains approximately 35,000 clones. The chain carries TRBV5-6 and TRBJ2-1; 7 bases align to TRBD2. The receptor comes from a woman aged 18-70 years with a cervical HPV16 infection that either progressed to CIN3+ or cleared (not recorded which). The sequenced material came from blood buffy coat. CDR3 amino acids: CASSAGGGSYNEQFF. The part of the CDR3 DNA that was read is TGTGCCAGCAGCGCCGGCGGGGGCTCCTACAATGAG.